The rows below give T cell receptor beta chains drawn from one sample of a study of early T cells in non-severe SARS-CoV-2 infection. TCRdb recomputed calls from the 5' RACE reads with MiXCR, one row per CDR3 protein. In the table there are 51,000 or so distinct CDR3 sequences, approximately 9.9% of which are singletons. Sequenced input: whole blood. The receptors were gathered from an adult who was a healthcare worker with PCR-confirmed SARS-CoV-2 infection or an uninfected control (not recorded which). The conserved cysteine and the conserved F or W are not part of the CDR3 here. Only part of the rows carry a size: once, few, many, or a class if the clone is expanded.

TRBV7-9	NA	15	ASSLVVLAGDAGELF
TRBV6-6	many	13	ASGTWANSYNEQF
TRBV7-2	NA	14	ASSLMGPGVTGEQY
TRBV11-2	few	14	ASSPPPGGSGETQY
TRBV11-2	many	10	ASSPNNYGYT
TRBV29-1	once	11	SVESQGSGTQY
TRBV24-1	NA	12	ATSGGTGGETQY
TRBV18	NA	10	ASSPTQNEQF
TRBV29-1	NA	9	SVEDNYEQY
TRBV7-2	few	13	ASSQSGTETYEQY
TRBV5-4	few	14	ASSLGWGSSYNEQF
TRBV7-2	many	14	ASRTDRTGRPDTQY
TRBV29-1	few	13	SVESAGGSSYEQY
TRBV11-2	many	13	ASSSPGRAPYGYT
TRBV2	many	12	ASQVVLAKNIQY
TRBV11-2	many	14	ASSKGTARSTDTQY
TRBV7-6	few	11	ASSPGQSYGYT
TRBV7-3	NA	12	ASSQGLISEEQF
TRBV6-1	NA	12	ASRNIATNEKLF
TRBV20-1	few	12	SALIGGRGNEQY
TRBV6-5	NA	11	ASRTGEAGELF
TRBV6-6	many	9	ASRARQRAF
TRBV29-1	many	11	SVFDGGVHEQF
TRBV6-2/TRBV6-3	NA	12	ASSYPLEEDTQY
TRBV7-9	many	13	ASSGGSSSYNEQF
TRBV7-9	many	10	ASRLAGETQY
TRBV5-6	many	12	ASSSRGRNQPQH
TRBV2	NA	14	ASSEVPLLGLNEQF
TRBV6-2/TRBV6-3	many	12	ASSIPTATDTQY
TRBV7-6	few	13	ASSLGQLSGNTIY
TRBV11-2	NA	11	ASSAYNSGAEF
TRBV3-1	many	11	ASKGGSSYEQY
TRBV29-1	many	12	SVDAKRGNTEAF